The 21 T cell receptor beta chains below come from one sample, sequenced in a study of shared clonotypes between healthy human individuals. TCRdb's copy holds only in-frame clones and misses some; the assay was immunoSEQ multiplex PCR. The table shows roughly 530,000 clones, with less than 96% occurring only once. Input material: naive CD4+ T cells sorted from blood. Described subset: CD45RA+ positively selected. The receptor source for this set is a woman younger than 45 in good health.

The V call is TRBV5-1, the J call TRBJ2-7; D uncertain. Germline CDR1 SGHRS, CDR2 YFSETQ. The CDR3 runs to 16 residues. Trimming cost V 4 bases and J 4 bases, with 21 bases left between them. CDR3 in DNA: TGCGCCAGCAGCCATTACCCGGACGGGTTGAGGTACGAGCAGTACTTC. It encodes CASSHYPDGLRYEQYF.

The genes are TRBV7-8 and TRBJ2-1; D uncertain. Germline assignment: CDR1 SGHVS and CDR2 FQNEAQ. This CDR3 has 13 amino acids. V gave up 9 bases and J gave up 8 bases, with 17 bases separating them. Here the CDR3 reads CASTFRYGDEQFF. The CDR3 bases are TGTGCCAGTACATTTAGATATGGGGATGAGCAGTTCTTC. Full variable domain (outside the CDR3, taken from reference TRBV7-8 and TRBJ2-1): GAGVSQSPRYKVAKRGQDVALRCDPISGHVSLFWYQQALGQGPEFLTYFQNEAQLDKSGLPSDRFFAERPEGSVSTLKIQRTQQEDSAVYLCASTFRYGDEQFFGPGTRLTVL.

A few counts support this clone. This chain uses TRBV28 with TRBJ1-4; the match to TRBD1 covers 8 bases. The CDR3 is 12 residues long. Unmatched junction bases numbered 4, after V lost 2 bases and J lost 14 bases. CDR1 is MDHEN and CDR2 is SYDVKM in the germline V gene. The CDR3 spells CASSLADRALFF. The CDR3 DNA follows: TGTGCCAGCAGTTTAGCGGACAGGGCGCTGTTTTTT.

The V and J genes are TRBV5-1 and TRBJ1-2; no definite D call. This CDR3 spans 14 amino acids. The ends were cut back, 4 bases at V and 7 bases at J, with 17 bases in the middle. The V gene's germline CDR1 is SGHRS and CDR2 YFSETQ. CDR3 sequence reads: CASSAQGPSSGYTF. The CDR3 bases are TGCGCCAGCAGCGCCCAAGGGCCATCTTCTGGCTACACCTTC. The variable domain in full, completed from reference TRBV5-1 and TRBJ1-2, reads KAGVTQTPRYLIKTRGQQVTLSCSPISGHRSVSWYQQTPGQGLQFLFEYFSETQRNKGNFPGRFSGRQFSNSRSEMNVSTLELGDSALYLCASSAQGPSSGYTFGSGTRLTVV.

CDR3 coding DNA: TGTGCCAGCTCACCGGGACTAGCGGGAAACGAGCAGTACTTC. It yields the protein CASSPGLAGNEQYF. V gene TRBV18 combines with J gene TRBJ2-7, with 13 nucleotides matching TRBD2. J gave up 5 bases and V 3 bases, and 1 base lay outside the gene matches. Germline assignment: CDR1 KGHSH and CDR2 LQKENI. The CDR3 is 14 residues long.

The CDR3 region has the DNA TGCGCCAGCAGCCAAGGTGGACCCCCTAGGGCAGATACGCAGTATTTT. Protein product: CASSQGGPPRADTQYF. The chain recombines TRBV4-1 with TRBJ2-3; D not resolved. Germline V gene lookup returns CDR1 MGHRA and CDR2 YSYEKL. Between the trimmed V and J ends, which lost 1 base and 4 bases, there was a span of 15 bases. The CDR3 loop spans 16 amino acids.

This clone was recorded a few times. The rearrangement uses TRBV13 and TRBJ2-7; tentative D call: TRBD1 (6 bases). The CDR3 has 13 residues. Trimming shortened V by 5 bases and J by 2 bases, and 10 bases separated the two germline ends. CDR1 is PRHDT and CDR2 is FYEKMQ in the germline V gene (reference sequence). DNA of the CDR3: TGTGCCAGCAGCCAGGACAGTACCTACGAGCAGTACTTC. This translates into CASSQDSTYEQYF.

The CDR3 spells CASSFASQEGFYEQYF. For the CDR3, the DNA is TGTGCCAGCTCCTTCGCGTCCCAAGAGGGTTTCTACGAGCAGTACTTC. The chain is built from TRBV18 and TRBJ2-7; D perhaps matches TRBD2 (5 bases). Trimming stripped 6 bases from V and 3 bases from J, with 21 bases between. The CDR3 covers 16 residues. Germline V lookup: CDR1 KGHSH, CDR2 LQKENI.

The V call is TRBV10-3, the J call TRBJ1-3; D perhaps matches TRBD1 (6 bases). The CDR3 sequence is 14 residues long. Germline assignment: CDR1 ENHRY and CDR2 SYGVKD. The CDR3 loop reads CASRDTSSGNTIYF. The DNA for the CDR3 is TGTGCGAGCCGGGACACCAGCTCTGGAAACACCATATATTTT.

The rearrangement uses TRBV6-1 and TRBJ2-5; a weak D match, TRBD1 (8 bases). The DNA matches TRBJ2-7 better at its end, which makes the J call doubtful. CDR3 length equals 15 residues. The germline gives CDR1 MNHNS, CDR2 SASEGT. CDR3 nucleotide sequence: TGTGCCAGCGGAAAAAGCGGGACAGGCTCTGGCGAGCAGTACTTC. Translated, it gives CASGKSGTGSGEQYF.

The chain recombines TRBV5-1 with TRBJ1-1, with a weak D call TRBD1 (5 bases). With 1 base removed from V and 2 bases from J, the gap between germline ends came to 9 bases. Germline assignment: CDR1 SGHRS and CDR2 YFSETQ. CDR3 length: 14 amino acids. CDR3 residues: CASSLQGRNTEAFF. The CDR3, as DNA: TGCGCCAGCAGCTTGCAGGGAAGAAACACTGAAGCTTTCTTT.

The V call is TRBV6-5, the J call TRBJ2-5; D may be TRBD1 (5 bases). Germline CDR1 is MNHEY and CDR2 is SVGAGI. CDR3 size: 13 residues. Trimming took 4 bases from V and 6 from J, leaving 12 bases between them. Written as DNA, the CDR3 is TGTGCCAGCAGTTTATCCACAGGTCAGACCCAGTACTTC. This sequence encodes CASSLSTGQTQYF.

The rearrangement uses TRBV13 and TRBJ1-6, with a possible D match to TRBD1 (5 bases). The length of the CDR3 is 14 residues. With 5 bases removed from V and 7 bases from J, the gap between germline ends came to 12 bases. CDR1 PRHDT and CDR2 FYEKMQ come from the germline V gene (reference sequence). The CDR3 coding sequence is TGTGCCAGCAGCCTCGGGACGGTGAATTCACCCCTCCACTTT. Residues: CASSLGTVNSPLHF.

The chain is built from TRBV11-3 and TRBJ2-7; TRBD2 is a possible D gene (6 bases). Germline lookup yields CDR1 SGHNT and CDR2 YENEEA. This CDR3 region has 14 residues. V dropped 3 bases and J dropped 2 bases, with 11 bases sitting between them. CDR3: CASSFGGKTYEQYF. The CDR3 DNA sequence: TGTGCCAGCAGCTTTGGCGGGAAGACCTACGAGCAGTACTTC.

The genes are TRBV5-1 and TRBJ1-1, with 11 bases matching TRBD1. V shed 4 bases, J shed 0 bases, and the junction held 11 bases outside the gene matches. The CDR3 covers 18 residues. Per germline, CDR1 SGHRS and CDR2 YFSETQ. This CDR3 is CASSNGPGQGELNTEAFF. DNA of the CDR3: TGCGCCAGCAGCAACGGTCCGGGACAGGGGGAATTGAACACTGAAGCTTTCTTT.

This clone was picked up one time. This chain uses TRBV9 with TRBJ2-7, with D perhaps matching TRBD2 (7 bases). Germline V CDR1 and CDR2: SGDLS, YYNGEE. Trimming removed 3 bases at V and 3 bases at J, with 19 bases between. This CDR3 is 16 amino acids long. The CDR3 coding sequence is TGTGCCAGCAGCGAGTCCCAAGGGGGAGGGCTCTACGAGCAGTACTTC. This gives the protein CASSESQGGGLYEQYF.

This chain connects TRBV19 to TRBJ1-2; 9 positions match TRBD1. V was pared by 6 bases and J by 2 bases, with 7 bases of the junction left unmatched. The germline V gene encodes CDR1 LNHDA and CDR2 SQIVND (reference sequence). This CDR3 is built from 15 residues. The CDR3 here is CASRKQGAWNYGYTF. The DNA for the CDR3 is TGTGCCAGTAGGAAACAGGGGGCTTGGAACTATGGCTACACCTTC.

This chain links TRBV28 with TRBJ1-2, with D uncertain. The CDR3 is made up of 13 amino acids. Per germline, CDR1 MDHEN and CDR2 SYDVKM. Trimming left V 6 bases short and J 0 bases short, with 8 bases between. CDR3: CASRRTANYGYTF. The DNA of the CDR3 is TGTGCCAGCAGAAGAACAGCTAACTATGGCTACACCTTC.

This chain uses TRBV5-4 with TRBJ1-2, with TRBD1 matching over 7 bases. The trim removed 5 bases at V and 7 bases at J, leaving 11 bases unmatched. This CDR3 has 14 amino acids. Germline CDR1 SGHNT, CDR2 YYREEE (reference sequence). The chain's CDR3 is CASRHTGDLLGYTF. DNA for the CDR3: TGTGCCAGCAGGCATACAGGGGACCTTCTTGGCTACACCTTC.

The V and J genes are TRBV19 and TRBJ2-1; D not certain. The CDR3 runs 14 residues. Trimming stripped 5 bases from V and 6 bases from J, with 14 bases between. From germline, CDR1 is LNHDA and CDR2 SQIVND (reference sequence). The CDR3 here is CASSVPPIGNEQFF. The CDR3 nucleotides are TGTGCCAGTAGTGTCCCCCCGATCGGCAATGAGCAGTTCTTC. The variable domain in full, with the rest retrieved from reference TRBV19 and TRBJ2-1, is DGGITQSPKYLFRKEGQNVTLSCEQNLNHDAMYWYRQDPGQGLRLIYYSQIVNDFQKGDIAEGYSVSREKKESFPLTVTSAQKNPTAFYLCASSVPPIGNEQFFGPGTRLTVL.

The rearrangement links TRBV19 to TRBJ2-1, with D tentatively TRBD2 (6 bases). The CDR3 spans 12 residues. V dropped 7 bases and J dropped 9 bases, with 13 bases sitting between them. Germline CDR1 is LNHDA and CDR2 is SQIVND (reference sequence). CDR3 sequence reads: CASMGRHSEQFF. The CDR3 nucleotides are TGTGCCAGTATGGGGAGGCATAGTGAGCAGTTCTTC.